The 18 T cell receptor beta chains reported below all come from one sample, sequenced in a study of shared clonotypes between healthy human individuals. Profiling relied on immunoSEQ multiplex PCR, and the TCRdb table lists in-frame clones only, not all of them. The sample carries under 300,000 clones, 65% recorded once. Sequencing was done on a sample of memory CD4+ T cells sorted from blood. The subset is: CD45RA-negative fraction. Source of these receptors: a man aged 30 to 39 in good health.

This clone was observed once. This sequence joins TRBV10-3 and TRBJ2-3; 8 nucleotides match TRBD2. The junction had 4 bases not matched to a gene; V was cut back by 6 bases and J by 2 bases. The CDR3 is 14 residues long. Germline assignment: CDR1 ENHRY and CDR2 SYGVKD. CDR3 nucleotide sequence: TGTGCCATCAGATCGGGAGGGGTCACAGATACGCAGTATTTT. Its protein is CAIRSGGVTDTQYF.

This clone has a handful of counts. The V call is TRBV5-1, the J call TRBJ1-2, with D uncertain. The V gene lost 3 bases and the J gene lost 8 bases, with 14 bases spanning the gap. Germline CDR1 SGHRS, CDR2 YFSETQ. The CDR3 has 13 residues. The CDR3 spells CASSYLVHEGYTF. DNA of the CDR3: TGCGCCAGCAGCTACTTGGTTCATGAGGGCTACACCTTC.

The V call is TRBV28, the J call TRBJ2-3; D tentatively reads TRBD1 or TRBD2 (5 bases each). CDR3 length: 15 residues. CDR1 MDHEN and CDR2 SYDVKM come from the germline V gene. The ends were cut back, 4 bases at V and 2 bases at J, with 13 bases in the middle. CDR3 coding DNA: TGTGCCAGCAGTTCCCCCGGGACCCCCACAGATACGCAGTATTTT. Protein: CASSSPGTPTDTQYF.

This clone was detected once. The chain is built from TRBV29-1 and TRBJ2-3, with D possibly matching TRBD2 (5 bases). The CDR3 totals 10 residues. Germline values: CDR1 SQVTM, CDR2 ANQGSEA. V was cut by 7 bases and J by 5 bases, with 7 bases left in between. CDR3 bases: TGCAGCGCCGGAGGAGATACGCAGTATTTT. Protein product: CSAGGDTQYF.

This clone has only a few counts. The V call is TRBV25-1, the J call TRBJ2-2; D remains unclear. This CDR3 comprises 15 residues. Between the trimmed V and J ends, which lost 1 base and 4 bases, there was a span of 10 bases. CDR1 and CDR2 (germline): MGHDK, SYGVNS. The CDR3 DNA reads TGTGCCAGCAGTGAATGGGGTGGACCCACCGGGGAGCTGTTTTTT. Translation gives CASSEWGGPTGELFF.

This rearrangement joins TRBV7-2 to TRBJ2-7; D remains unclear. The CDR3 is 13 residues long. CDR1 is SGHTA, CDR2 FQGNSA, per germline. Trimming took off 1 base at V and 3 bases at J, with 7 bases between the two ends. CDR3 protein: CASSLGVLYEQYF. Here the CDR3 DNA reads TGTGCCAGCAGCTTAGGGGTCCTCTACGAGCAGTACTTC.

The rearrangement uses TRBV9 and TRBJ1-3; D ambiguous. With 4 bases removed from V and 1 base from J, the gap between germline ends came to 6 bases. The CDR3 has 13 residues. Germline V CDR1 and CDR2: SGDLS, YYNGEE. The CDR3 is CASSMESGNTIYF. CDR3 nucleotide sequence: TGTGCCAGCAGCATGGAATCTGGAAACACCATATATTTT.

On this clone itself: The sample holds other DNA sequences that translate to the same CDR3. The chain carries TRBV6-6 and TRBJ1-4, with a tentative D call TRBD1 (5 bases). This CDR3 is 14 amino acids long. Germline lookup yields CDR1 MNHNY and CDR2 SVGAGI (reference sequence). The V and J ends lost 2 bases and 4 bases respectively, with 8 bases between them. As DNA, the CDR3 is TGTGCCAGCAGTTACCTAGACAGTAATGAAAAACTGTTTTTT. Translated, it gives CASSYLDSNEKLFF.

The chain is built from TRBV7-3 and TRBJ2-2, with no clear D. The ends were cut back, 6 bases at V and 1 base at J, with 3 bases in the middle. The CDR3 has 12 amino acids. Germline CDR1 is SGHTA and CDR2 is FQGTGA. CDR3 protein: CASSLNTGELFF. CDR3 in DNA: TGTGCCAGCAGTTTGAACACCGGGGAGCTGTTTTTT.

The rearrangement uses TRBV2 and TRBJ1-2; D uncertain. The CDR3 contains 12 residues. Germline V gives CDR1 SNHLY, CDR2 FYNNEI. Trimming stripped 2 bases from V and 8 bases from J, with 9 bases between. The CDR3 DNA reads TGTGCCAGCAGTGAAACAGCAGGCGGCTACACCTTC. Translated: CASSETAGGYTF. Full variable domain (outside the CDR3, taken from reference TRBV2 and TRBJ1-2): EPEVTQTPSHQVTQMGQEVILRCVPISNHLYFYWYRQILGQKVEFLVSFYNNEISEKSEIFDDQFSVERPDGSNFTLKIRSTKLEDSAMYFCASSETAGGYTFGSGTRLTVV.

The genes are TRBV11-2 and TRBJ1-1; D gene unclear. CDR1 SGHAT and CDR2 FQNNGV come from the germline V gene. Trimming cost V 3 bases and J 4 bases, with 9 bases left between them. The CDR3 has 13 residues. CDR3 loop: CASSLVTGTEAFF. Here the CDR3 DNA reads TGTGCCAGCAGCTTGGTCACGGGCACTGAAGCTTTCTTT. The full variable domain, in which reference TRBV11-2 and TRBJ1-1 provide the parts outside the CDR3, is EAGVAQSPRYKIIEKRQSVAFWCNPISGHATLYWYQQILGQGPKLLIQFQNNGVVDDSQLPKDRFSAERLKGVDSTLKIQPAKLEDSAVYLCASSLVTGTEAFFGQGTRLTVV.

This chain uses TRBV15 with TRBJ2-3; 8 bases match TRBD1. The CDR3 loop spans 15 amino acids. V gave up 3 bases and J gave up 1 base; unmatched junction bases: 3. Germline CDR1 LNHNV, CDR2 YYDKDF (reference sequence). DNA for the CDR3: TGTGCCACCAGCAGGGGACAGGTTCGCACAGATACGCAGTATTTT. Its translation is CATSRGQVRTDTQYF.

This clone was found many times. At the DNA level, this CDR3 is encoded by other sequences in the same sample as well. This chain links TRBV27 with TRBJ1-2, with TRBD1 matching over 8 bases. This CDR3 contains 15 residues. Trimming at V came to 8 bases and at J to 8 bases, leaving 16 bases not matched to a gene. The germline CDR1 and CDR2 sequences are MNHEY and SMNVEV (reference sequence). Here the CDR3 reads CASHSPDRVLGGYTF. Here the CDR3 DNA reads TGTGCCAGCCACTCACCGGACAGGGTCCTTGGAGGCTACACCTTC.

J is TRBJ2-7 and V is TRBV6-1; perhaps TRBD2 as D (5 bases). CDR1 is MNHNS, CDR2 SASEGT, per germline. V lost 3 bases, J lost 7 bases, and 19 bases lay in between. The CDR3 extends over 15 amino acids. The chain's CDR3 is CASSEGGEPPREQYF. The CDR3 DNA reads as TGTGCCAGCAGTGAGGGTGGGGAGCCGCCCAGGGAGCAGTACTTC.

The chain combines TRBV6-1 with TRBJ1-1; D may be TRBD1 (6 bases). V was pared by 3 bases and J by 4 bases, with 9 bases between. The CDR3 runs 13 residues. CDR1 and CDR2 (germline): MNHNS, SASEGT. As DNA, the CDR3 is TGTGCCAGCAGTGAGCAGGGGATCACTGAAGCTTTCTTT. This codes for CASSEQGITEAFF.

V and J are TRBV5-1 and TRBJ2-5, with a tentative D call TRBD1 (6 bases). This CDR3 comprises 15 residues. The germline gives CDR1 SGHRS, CDR2 YFSETQ. V shed 4 bases and J shed 1 base, with 14 bases lying between them. In DNA, the CDR3 is TGCGCCAGCAGCAACCCACAGGGTTCCCAAGAGACCCAGTACTTC. It yields the protein CASSNPQGSQETQYF. Filled out from reference TRBV5-1 and TRBJ2-5, the complete variable domain reads KAGVTQTPRYLIKTRGQQVTLSCSPISGHRSVSWYQQTPGQGLQFLFEYFSETQRNKGNFPGRFSGRQFSNSRSEMNVSTLELGDSALYLCASSNPQGSQETQYFGPGTRLLVL.

The CDR3 reads CASRTLSGYTEAFF. The CDR3 DNA reads TGTGCCTCCCGAACGTTGTCAGGGTACACTGAAGCTTTCTTT. The chain carries TRBV30 and TRBJ1-1, with TRBD1 as a possible D gene (5 bases). The CDR3 loop spans 14 amino acids. CDR1 and CDR2 (germline): GTSNPN, SVGIG (reference sequence). V lost 7 bases to trimming and J lost 3 bases, with 18 bases between them.

The rearrangement uses TRBV18 and TRBJ2-2, with D perhaps TRBD2 (5 bases). V lost 0 bases and J lost 3, with 14 bases in between. There are 17 residues in the CDR3. CDR1 and CDR2 (germline): KGHSH, LQKENI. The CDR3 region is CASSPPGSLADTGELFF. The CDR3 bases are TGTGCCAGCTCACCACCGGGCAGCCTAGCAGACACCGGGGAGCTGTTTTTT. Full variable domain (remainder filled in from reference TRBV18 and TRBJ2-2): NAGVMQNPRHLVRRRGQEARLRCSPMKGHSHVYWYRQLPEEGLKFMVYLQKENIIDESGMPKERFSAEFPKEGPSILRIQQVVRGDSAAYFCASSPPGSLADTGELFFGEGSRLTVL.